This T cell receptor (beta chain) was retrieved from a study of Ad26.COV2.S vaccination and SARS-CoV-2 variants (TCRdb year 2021). Describing the broader study: Vaccine-arm donors came from COV1001, a multicentre, randomized, double-blind, placebo-controlled phase I-IIa trial of Ad26.COV2.S in healthy adults. Ad26.COV2.S was given intramuscularly at 5x10^10 or 1x10^11 viral particles, as a single shot or as two shots 56 days apart. TCRbeta repertoire sequencing served as the tool for gauging how specific and how broad the SARS-CoV-2-reactive T cell receptors were following Ad26.COV2.S vaccination. A total of some 30 samples were included in the TCR-sequenced set, comprising around 19 Ad26.COV2.S vaccine recipients, 5 placebo recipients and 8 SARS-CoV-2 convalescent individuals. Trial participants were randomized into five groups of five, in which low-dose or high-dose Ad26.COV2.S was given once or twice, or placebo was given on both occasions. Throughout the experiments and outcome assessment, investigators stayed blinded to trial group allocation.

What the research found in general, with its limitations: After vaccination, substantial breadth of spike-specific CD8+ and CD4+ T cell responses was reported. Vaccine and placebo recipients had comparable non-spike TCR breadth, which fits with the vaccine containing only spike. Higher spike-specific TCR breadth was observed in Ad26.COV2.S recipients than in placebo recipients (P = 0.0014). Comparing responses between vaccine doses or regimens was not something the study was powered to do. The authors noted that the TCR breadth and depth analyses may have underestimated total T cell responses.

Including the terminal cysteine and phenylalanine, the CDR3 comprises 14 residues. Of all the DNA, just the CDR3 is kept, 42 bases in frame from base 1. The germline V gene sets CDR1 to MNHEY and CDR2 to SVGAGI. Ends trimmed: V by 8 bases, J by 2 bases; bases unmatched to a gene: 8. The immunoSEQ Assay was used to sequence TCRbeta CDR3 regions. After extraction, genomic DNA underwent amplification by bias-controlled multiplex PCR, followed by high-throughput sequencing. As for the authors' bioinformatics: To quantify the absolute abundance of each unique TCRbeta CDR3 region, sequences were collapsed and filtered. T cell fraction was estimated by normalizing TCRbeta template counts to usable DNA, with usable DNA measured through amplification of reference genes found in all nucleated cells. Repertoire TCRs were annotated as SARS-CoV-2-specific when V gene, CDR3 amino acid sequence and J gene were exactly matched to a known reactive TCR set. The reference SARS-CoV-2 TCR set was derived from MIRA and filtered for enrichment in COVID-19-positive ImmuneCODE repertoires, a step that removed public or cross-reactive TCRs. Using the MIRA antigens, annotated TCRs were further analysed by specific ORF or by position within an ORF. Breadth was defined as the number of annotated unique rearrangements divided by the total number of unique productive rearrangements, and depth was defined as the summed frequency of the annotated unique rearrangements. Two-sided Wilcoxon rank-sum tests were applied when comparing TCR breadth between groups. This immuneACCESS table, as held by TCRdb, lists in-frame sequences with V and J called but not all clones. Of the missing ones, under half trace to an unresolved V gene in checked studies; the others have no known cause. V and J calls and clone size are given by that table; D and trimming were obtained from the DNA. The sample table holds 450,000 to 550,000 clones, of which about 88% were seen once. The ten top clones hold under 2% of the sample.

This specimen's treatment or condition label, interpreted: some 19 received Ad26.COV2.S at low or high dose, single or two shots; 5 received placebo; per-sample allocation not given. For vaccine and placebo recipients, the sequenced repertoires came from samples collected on day 63 after the first injection. In Cohort 1b, more than 20 adults aged 18-55 years were enrolled at a single site in Boston, USA, between 29 July and 7 August 2020. Ad26.COV2.S consisted of a replication-incompetent adenovirus type 26 vector by which a prefusion-stabilized SARS-CoV-2 spike protein from the original Wuhan strain was expressed. A note on this clone: Which antigen it targets is not known. No quality values exist for individual bases; no much larger clone is one base distant.

The rearrangement joined TRBV6-5 to TRBJ2-7, with TRBD1 identical over 8 junction bases. The TCR was taken from a person aged 18-65 years who received the Ad26.COV2.S COVID-19 vaccine or a placebo. Here the sequenced sample was peripheral blood, taken in a trial of Ad26.COV2.S vaccine versus placebo. The encoded CDR3 is CASLDRGPPYEQYF. The nucleotide sequence is TGTGCCAGCCTAGACAGGGGCCCGCCCTACGAGCAGTACTTC.